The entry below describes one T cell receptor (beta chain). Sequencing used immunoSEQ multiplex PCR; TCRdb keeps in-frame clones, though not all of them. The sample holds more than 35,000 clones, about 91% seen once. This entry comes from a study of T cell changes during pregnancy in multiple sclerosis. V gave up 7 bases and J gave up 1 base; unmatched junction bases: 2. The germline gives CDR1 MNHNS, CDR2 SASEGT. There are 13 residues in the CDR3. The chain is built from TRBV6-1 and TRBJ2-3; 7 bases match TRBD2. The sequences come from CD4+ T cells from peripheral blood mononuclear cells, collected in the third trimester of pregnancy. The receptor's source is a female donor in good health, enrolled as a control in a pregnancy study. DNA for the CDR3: TGTGCCAGCACTACTAGCGGCACAGATACGCAGTATTTT. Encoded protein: CASTTSGTDTQYF.